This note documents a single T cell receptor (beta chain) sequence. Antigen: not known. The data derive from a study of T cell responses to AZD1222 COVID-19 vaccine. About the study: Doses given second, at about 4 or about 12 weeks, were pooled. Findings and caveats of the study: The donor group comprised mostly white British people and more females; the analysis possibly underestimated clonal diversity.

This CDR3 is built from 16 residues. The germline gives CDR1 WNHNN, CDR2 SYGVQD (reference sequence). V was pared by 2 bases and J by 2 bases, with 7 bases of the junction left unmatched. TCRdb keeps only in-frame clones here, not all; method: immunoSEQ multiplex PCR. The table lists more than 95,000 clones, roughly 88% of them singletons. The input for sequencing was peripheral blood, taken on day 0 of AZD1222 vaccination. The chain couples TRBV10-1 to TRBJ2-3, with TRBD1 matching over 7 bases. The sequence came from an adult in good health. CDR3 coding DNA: TGCGCCAGCAGTGAGACAGGGGTTTCCTTCACAGATACGCAGTATTTT. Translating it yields CASSETGVSFTDTQYF.